Reported below is one T cell receptor (beta chain). Treatment noted: roughly 20 received Ad26.COV2.S at low or high dose, single or two shots; 5 received placebo; per-sample allocation not given. Day 63 after the first vaccine or placebo injection was the time point for sampling. SARS-CoV-2 spike from the Wuhan strain was encoded by the vaccine, an Ad26 vector. Germline values: CDR1 SGHAT, CDR2 FQNNGV. J was trimmed by 9 bases and V by 4 bases; bases with no gene match: 9. The CDR3 contains 17 residues. These data are taken from a study of Ad26.COV2.S vaccination and SARS-CoV-2 variants. Study-level background: COV1001, an Ad26.COV2.S trial, supplied this vaccine-arm donor.

Sequencing was performed with immunoSEQ multiplex PCR; in TCRdb, only in-frame clones are kept and a portion is missing. The sample includes a few hundred thousand clones, roughly 84% of them seen just once. The receptor's source is a person between 18 and 65 years old who received the Ad26.COV2.S COVID-19 vaccine or a placebo. This chain links TRBV11-2 with TRBJ2-1; TRBD2 matches 16 bases. The sequences come from peripheral blood, collected in a trial of Ad26.COV2.S vaccine versus placebo. DNA of the CDR3: TGTGCCAGCAGCTCCACAGAGGGACTAGCGGGGGGGCGTGAGCAGTTCTTC. This encodes CASSSTEGLAGGREQFF.